One and the same sample provided the 13 T cell receptor beta chains below, sequenced in a study of post-analysis software for immune sequencing data. Study-wide results and caveats: In patients, TRBV5-6, TRBV5-1 and TRBV20-1 belonged to five TRBV segments found more frequently than in controls.

Prepared libraries of TCR beta cDNA carried unique molecular identifiers. TCRdb re-called the PCR reads with MiXCR, one entry per CDR3 protein. Among about 820,000 distinct CDR3 sequences listed, approximately 57% were seen once. No antigen has been assigned to these receptors. Source material: blood. The receptors come from a girl aged 10 to 17 with multiple sclerosis.

V gene TRBV20-1 combines with J gene TRBJ2-7; 8 bases are a match to TRBD2. The end of the DNA is better explained by TRBJ2-1, so the J call may be wrong. The CDR3 spans 13 residues. CDR1 and CDR2 (germline): DFQATT, SNEGSKA (reference sequence). The CDR3 nucleotides read TGCAGTGCTAGATACCTAGGCGGGGGGACCCAGTTCTTC. It translates to CSARYLGGGTQFF.

This clonotype was seen a few times. The rearrangement joins TRBV4-1 to TRBJ2-3; perhaps TRBD1 as D (5 bases). CDR3 size: 16 residues. V lost 4 bases, J lost 0 bases, and 14 bases lay in between. CDR1 and CDR2 (germline): MGHRA, YSYEKL. The CDR3, as DNA: TGCGCCAGCAGCCGGGGCCCTTCCACTAGCACAGATACGCAGTATTTT. It yields the protein CASSRGPSTSTDTQYF.

The V gene is TRBV12-3 or TRBV12-4, the J gene TRBJ2-5, with D maybe TRBD2 (5 bases). Between the trimmed V and J ends, which lost 6 bases and 11 bases, there was a span of 25 bases. This CDR3 region has 15 residues. The CDR3 is CASSFGLGAPNEQYF. CDR3 bases: TGTGCCAGCAGCTTCGGACTGGGTGCGCCCAATGAGCAGTACTTC.

The chain has TRBV3-1 and TRBJ1-6, with D uncertain. The CDR3 spans 13 residues. Germline values: CDR1 LGHDT, CDR2 YNNKEL (reference sequence). V gave up 4 bases and J gave up 12 bases, with 13 bases separating them. The CDR3 DNA reads TGTGCCAGCAGCCCGGACGGGATGCGACCCCTCCACTTT. This sequence encodes CASSPDGMRPLHF.

V and J are TRBV10-3 and TRBJ1-2; D unresolved. Germline assignment: CDR1 ENHRY and CDR2 SYGVKD. V lost 0 bases, J lost 8 bases, and 10 bases lay in between. This CDR3 is 13 amino acids long. The CDR3 sequence: CAISESSLHGYTF. Here the CDR3 DNA reads TGTGCCATCAGTGAGTCGAGTTTACACGGCTACACCTTC.

This chain joins TRBV3-1 and TRBJ1-3, with D maybe TRBD1 (5 bases). Germline values: CDR1 LGHDT, CDR2 YNNKEL (reference sequence). Trimming left V 4 bases short and J 8 bases short, with 15 bases between. The CDR3 contains 14 residues. The CDR3 sequence: CASSRAQGGYTIYF. CDR3 coding DNA: TGTGCCAGCAGCCGGGCCCAGGGCGGTTACACCATATATTTT.

In its sample, this clonotype was seen a few times. The rearrangement links TRBV10-3 to TRBJ2-6; unclear D gene. CDR1 and CDR2 from the germline V gene are ENHRY and SYGVKD. V lost 4 bases, J lost 0 bases, and 10 bases lay in between. This CDR3 region has 16 residues. The CDR3 DNA reads as TGTGCCATCAGTGTGTGGGTCTTCTCTGGGGCCAACGTCCTGACTTTC. Protein sequence: CAISVWVFSGANVLTF.

J is TRBJ2-1 and V is TRBV7-9, with D possibly being TRBD2 (6 bases). The ends were cut back, 6 bases at V and 3 bases at J, with 15 bases in the middle. Germline V gives CDR1 SEHNR, CDR2 FQNEAQ (reference sequence). This CDR3 contains 15 residues. CDR3 DNA sequence: TGTGCCAGCAGACGTAGCGGAGGGCTCTACAATGAGCAGTTCTTC. Its protein product is CASRRSGGLYNEQFF.

The chain employs TRBV5-1 and TRBJ1-1; TRBD1 aligns across 8 bases. The CDR3 contains 17 residues. V lost 1 base, J lost 1 base, and 9 bases stayed unmatched. Looked up from germline, CDR1 is SGHRS and CDR2 is YFSETQ. CDR3 sequence: CASSLSAGGGRNTEAFF. The CDR3 nucleotides read TGCGCCAGCAGCTTGAGTGCAGGGGGCGGCCGGAACACTGAAGCTTTCTTT.

The genes are TRBV20-1 and TRBJ2-1; 10 nucleotides align to TRBD2. This CDR3 spans 16 amino acids. Unmatched junction bases numbered 5, after V lost 1 base and J lost 2 bases. CDR1 is DFQATT and CDR2 is SNEGSKA in the germline V gene (reference sequence). The CDR3: CSARVPAGGPYNEQFF. The CDR3 DNA sequence: TGCAGTGCTAGAGTCCCAGCGGGAGGGCCCTACAATGAGCAGTTCTTC.

Remarks on this clonotype: The junction shows a germline mismatch at one end, possibly a read error. The CDR3 is CASSYSPTSGGASNERFF. In nucleotides, the CDR3 is TGTGCCAGCAGTTACTCCCCGACTAGCGGGGGGGCTTCGAATGAGCGGTTCTTC. The V and J genes are TRBV6-5 and TRBJ2-1; 14 bases agree with TRBD2. The germline V gene encodes CDR1 MNHEY and CDR2 SVGAGI. The CDR3 totals 18 residues.

The chain has TRBV12-3 or TRBV12-4 and TRBJ2-3, with a possible D match to TRBD2 (5 bases). Deletions cut 8 bases from V and 15 bases from J, with 24 bases between. The CDR3 contains 13 residues. DNA of the CDR3: TGTGCCAGCGCCAGAGTGGGAGCAGATATGCAATATTTT. This translates into CASARVGADMQYF.

The table lists this clonotype with a few counts. The V call is TRBV3-1, the J call TRBJ1-4; D gene ambiguous. The length of the CDR3 is 12 residues. V lost 6 bases and J 4 bases, leaving 6 bases between the germline ends. Per the germline V gene, CDR1 is LGHDT and CDR2 is YNNKEL (reference sequence). The CDR3 DNA sequence: TGTGCCAGCAGGTTCGGTAATGAAAAACTGTTTTTT. Its translation: CASRFGNEKLFF.